A selection of T cell receptor beta chains follows, all from one sample in a study of blood T cell repertoires in COVID-19. TCRdb's copy holds only in-frame clones and misses some; the assay was immunoSEQ multiplex PCR. The sample shows a few hundred thousand clones, more than 80% of them seen only once. Material: PBMCs or T cells enriched from blood (not recorded which). The receptor source for this set is a young man who had recovered from COVID-19. CDR3s include the opening cysteine and the closing phenylalanine or tryptophan. D genes are given only for firm matches. Clone size is not always given. Where it is, it says once, few, many or a class for expanded clones.

TRBV11-2,TRBD1,TRBJ1-3,NA,TGTGCCAGCAGCACAAACCCCCCGGACAGGCTTGGAAACACCATATATTTT,CASSTNPPDRLGNTIYF
TRBV7-9,TRBD1,TRBJ1-6,NA,TGTGCCAGCAGCTTAGGGGGGACAGGTAGTAATTCACCCCTCCACTTT,CASSLGGTGSNSPLHF
TRBV12-3/TRBV12-4,NA,TRBJ2-3,NA,TGTGCCAGCGGTTTCAGGGCAGATACGCAGTATTTT,CASGFRADTQYF
TRBV5-5,NA,TRBJ1-2,NA,TGTGCCAGCAGCTTATGGACAGCATCCTATGGCTACACCTTC,CASSLWTASYGYTF
TRBV5-1,TRBD1,TRBJ1-1,NA,TGCGCCAGCAGCTTTTCCCGACAGGGATCTCCTGGCACTGAAGCTTTCTTT,CASSFSRQGSPGTEAFF
TRBV2,TRBD1,TRBJ2-2,few,TGTGCCAGCAGTACCTCTCCGGGACAGGGGGCCGGGGAGCTGTTTTTT,CASSTSPGQGAGELFF
TRBV6-6,TRBD2,TRBJ2-7,NA,TGTGCCAGCAGTTCCCGAGTAGCGGGGTACGAGCAGTACTTC,CASSSRVAGYEQYF
TRBV6-5,NA,TRBJ1-6,NA,TGTGCCAGCTGGGCAGGGCGGTATAATTCACCCCTCCACTTT,CASWAGRYNSPLHF
TRBV19,TRBD2,TRBJ2-7,NA,TGTGCCAGTAGTGTAGCGGGAGGTTACGAGCAGTACTTC,CASSVAGGYEQYF
TRBV2,NA,TRBJ1-2,NA,TGTGCCAGCAGTGAAGCGGCCTGGAACTATGGCTACACCTTC,CASSEAAWNYGYTF
TRBV9,TRBD1,TRBJ1-6,NA,TGTGCCAGCAGCCCCCAACAGGGGAGCAATTCACCCCTCCACTTT,CASSPQQGSNSPLHF
TRBV5-1,TRBD1,TRBJ2-1,NA,TGCGCCAGCAGCCACAAAGGGACAGGATACAATGAGCAGTTCTTC,CASSHKGTGYNEQFF
TRBV10-1,NA,TRBJ2-2,NA,TGCGCCAGCAGTGAGAGGGAGACATCCAACACCGGGGAGCTGTTTTTT,CASSERETSNTGELFF
TRBV27,TRBD2,TRBJ2-7,NA,TGTGCCAGCAGTTCTAGCGGGAGTAGTTACGAGCAGTACTTC,CASSSSGSSYEQYF
TRBV18,TRBD1,TRBJ2-2,NA,TGTGCCAGCTCACCGATAGACAGGGTGAACACCGGGGAGCTGTTTTTT,CASSPIDRVNTGELFF
TRBV20-1,TRBD2,TRBJ2-3,NA,TGCAGTGCTAGTAACCTAGCGGGGGCTACTAGCACAGATACGCAGTATTTT,CSASNLAGATSTDTQYF
TRBV28,NA,TRBJ1-1,once,TGTGCCAGCAGCCTCTCCGCGGAGGGGAACACTGAAGCTTTCTTT,CASSLSAEGNTEAFF
TRBV6-5,TRBD2,TRBJ2-3,NA,TGTGCCAGCAGTTCGCAGCGGGGGAGCACAGATACGCAGTATTTT,CASSSQRGSTDTQYF
TRBV7-9,NA,TRBJ2-7,NA,TGTGCCAGCAGCCTCGACAAGACCTACGAGCAGTACTTC,CASSLDKTYEQYF
TRBV25-1,NA,TRBJ2-3,NA,TGTGCCACAGCAGGGAACAAGGGTCCCACAGATACGCAGTATTTT,CATAGNKGPTDTQYF
TRBV18,TRBD1,TRBJ2-7,NA,TGTGCCAGCTCACCACCGGACAGGGCCTACGAGCAGTACTTC,CASSPPDRAYEQYF
TRBV28,NA,TRBJ2-5,NA,TGTGCCAGCGGAAGCCCGGGACTTCAAGAGACCCAGTACTTC,CASGSPGLQETQYF
TRBV5-1,TRBD1,TRBJ1-2,NA,TGCGCCAGCAGCGTGGGGACAGGATACTATGGCTACACCTTC,CASSVGTGYYGYTF
TRBV15,TRBD1,TRBJ1-4,once,TGTGCCACCAGCAGAGATTACCACAGGGGAGGATCCGAAAAACTGTTTTTT,CATSRDYHRGGSEKLFF
TRBV4-1,NA,TRBJ1-5,NA,TGCGCCAGCACCCAGGCGGGCAGGCCGGATAGCAATCAGCCCCAGCATTTT,CASTQAGRPDSNQPQHF
TRBV4-1,TRBD2,TRBJ2-5,NA,TGCGCCAGCAGCCGGTCGACTAGCGGGGGCCCCGGAGAGACCCAGTACTTC,CASSRSTSGGPGETQYF
TRBV18,NA,TRBJ1-1,NA,TGTGCCAGCTCACCAGTTTCAGGTGGGACTGAAGCTTTCTTT,CASSPVSGGTEAFF
TRBV7-9,TRBD1,TRBJ2-7,NA,TGTGCCAGCGTAGTACAGGGGACCTACGAGCAGTACTTC,CASVVQGTYEQYF